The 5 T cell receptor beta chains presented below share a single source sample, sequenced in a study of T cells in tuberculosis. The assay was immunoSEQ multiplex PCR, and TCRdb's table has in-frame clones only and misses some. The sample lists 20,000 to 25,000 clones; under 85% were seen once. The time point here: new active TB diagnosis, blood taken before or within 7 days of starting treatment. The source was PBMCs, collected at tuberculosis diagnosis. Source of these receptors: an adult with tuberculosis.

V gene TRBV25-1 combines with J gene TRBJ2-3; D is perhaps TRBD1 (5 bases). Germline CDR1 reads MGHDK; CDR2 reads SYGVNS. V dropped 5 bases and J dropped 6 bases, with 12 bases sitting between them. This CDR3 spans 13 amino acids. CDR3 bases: TGTGCCAGCAGTCCTCAGGGATCCGATACGCAGTATTTT. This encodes CASSPQGSDTQYF.

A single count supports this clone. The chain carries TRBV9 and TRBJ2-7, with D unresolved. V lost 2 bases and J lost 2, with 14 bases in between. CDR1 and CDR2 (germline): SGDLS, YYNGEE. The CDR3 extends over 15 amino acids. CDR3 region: CASSVQTDPTYEQYF. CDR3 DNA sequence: TGTGCCAGCAGCGTTCAAACAGATCCTACCTACGAGCAGTACTTC.

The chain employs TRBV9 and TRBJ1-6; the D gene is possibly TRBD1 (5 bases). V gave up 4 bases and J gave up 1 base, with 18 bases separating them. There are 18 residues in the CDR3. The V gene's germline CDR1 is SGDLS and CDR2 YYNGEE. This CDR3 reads CASSPDVQGTSYNSPLHF. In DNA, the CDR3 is TGTGCCAGCAGCCCCGATGTTCAGGGAACATCCTATAATTCACCCCTCCACTTT.

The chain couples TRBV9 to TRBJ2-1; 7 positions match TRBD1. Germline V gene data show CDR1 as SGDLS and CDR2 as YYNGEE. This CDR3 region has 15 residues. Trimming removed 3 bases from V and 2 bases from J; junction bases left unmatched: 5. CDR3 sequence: CASSGTGEPYNEQFF. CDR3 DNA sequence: TGTGCCAGCAGCGGCACAGGGGAGCCCTACAATGAGCAGTTCTTC.

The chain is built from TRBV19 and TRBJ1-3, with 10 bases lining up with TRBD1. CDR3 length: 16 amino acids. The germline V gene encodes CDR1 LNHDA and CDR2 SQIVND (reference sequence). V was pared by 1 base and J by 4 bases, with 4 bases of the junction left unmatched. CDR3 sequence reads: CASSIGTGGTGNTIYF. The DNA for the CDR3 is TGTGCCAGTAGTATAGGGACAGGGGGAACGGGAAACACCATATATTTT.